The sequence of this T cell receptor (beta chain) was determined in a study of sequential checkpoint blockade in melanoma. On the study more broadly: Patients were randomized 1:1 to nivolumab-then-ipilimumab or ipilimumab-then-nivolumab first-line.

The sample's treatment: randomized to nivolumab then ipilimumab (arm A) or the reverse (arm B). DNA-damaging chemotherapy had not been given to any patient beforehand. This CDR3 is 19 amino acids long. J lost 3 bases, V lost 3 bases, and 16 bases had no gene match. Germline V gene lookup returns CDR1 KGHSH and CDR2 LQKENI. Assay used: immunoSEQ multiplex PCR; TCRdb lists only in-frame clones, some missing. The sample holds 20,000 or so clones, around 75% seen once. The source is a human donor with melanoma. The V and J genes are TRBV18 and TRBJ2-3, with TRBD2 matching 9 bases. The specimen comprised CD8+ T cells sorted from blood (inferred from file names), sampled from a patient given nivolumab and ipilimumab in sequence. The CDR3 DNA is TGTGCCAGCTCACCCTCAGCCGCTAGCGGGATATATGAGACAGATACGCAGTATTTT. This sequence encodes CASSPSAASGIYETDTQYF. The complete variable domain, with remaining parts taken from reference TRBV18 and TRBJ2-3, reads NAGVMQNPRHLVRRRGQEARLRCSPMKGHSHVYWYRQLPEEGLKFMVYLQKENIIDESGMPKERFSAEFPKEGPSILRIQQVVRGDSAAYFCASSPSAASGIYETDTQYFGPGTRLTVL.